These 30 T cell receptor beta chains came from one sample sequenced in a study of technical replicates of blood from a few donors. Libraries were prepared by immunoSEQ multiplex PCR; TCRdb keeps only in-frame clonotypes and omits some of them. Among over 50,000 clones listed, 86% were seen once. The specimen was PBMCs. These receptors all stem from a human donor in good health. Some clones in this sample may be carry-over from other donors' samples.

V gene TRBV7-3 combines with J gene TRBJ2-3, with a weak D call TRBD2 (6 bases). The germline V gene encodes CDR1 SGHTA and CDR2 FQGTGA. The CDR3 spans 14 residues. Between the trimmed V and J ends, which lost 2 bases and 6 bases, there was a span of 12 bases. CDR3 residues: CASSLLANGDTQYF. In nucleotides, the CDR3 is TGTGCCAGCAGCTTACTAGCGAATGGTGATACGCAGTATTTT.

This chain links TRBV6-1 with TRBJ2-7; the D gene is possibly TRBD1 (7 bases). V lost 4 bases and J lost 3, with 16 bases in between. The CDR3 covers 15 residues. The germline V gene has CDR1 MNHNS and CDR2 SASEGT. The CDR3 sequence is CASSGGDSLGYEQYF. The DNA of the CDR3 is TGTGCCAGCAGTGGGGGGGACAGCCTGGGCTACGAGCAGTACTTC.

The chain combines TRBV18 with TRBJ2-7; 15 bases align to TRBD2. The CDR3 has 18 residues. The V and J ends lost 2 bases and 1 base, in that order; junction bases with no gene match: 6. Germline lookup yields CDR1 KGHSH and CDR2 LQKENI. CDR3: CASSPFGLAGGESYEQYF. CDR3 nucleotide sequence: TGTGCCAGCTCACCATTCGGACTAGCGGGAGGGGAGTCCTACGAGCAGTACTTC.

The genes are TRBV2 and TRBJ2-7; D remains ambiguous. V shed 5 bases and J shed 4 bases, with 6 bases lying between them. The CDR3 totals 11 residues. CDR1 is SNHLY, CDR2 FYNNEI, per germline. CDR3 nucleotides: TGTGCCAGCAGTCCCGGGTACGAGCAGTACTTC. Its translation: CASSPGYEQYF.

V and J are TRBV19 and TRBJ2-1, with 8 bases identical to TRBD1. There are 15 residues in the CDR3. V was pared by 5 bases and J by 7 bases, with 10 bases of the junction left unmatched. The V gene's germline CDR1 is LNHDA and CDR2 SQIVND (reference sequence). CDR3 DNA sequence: TGTGCCAGTAGTTTACAGACAGGGGACCGGAATGAGCAGTTCTTC. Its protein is CASSLQTGDRNEQFF.

The chain's CDR3 is CATSRDRTSARSGELFF. The CDR3 DNA reads as TGTGCCACCAGCAGAGACCGGACTAGCGCAAGGTCTGGGGAGCTGTTTTTT. The rearrangement joins TRBV15 to TRBJ2-2, with 9 bases that match TRBD2. The CDR3 covers 17 residues. V shed 0 bases, J shed 8 bases, and the junction held 10 bases outside the gene matches. Germline V lookup: CDR1 LNHNV, CDR2 YYDKDF (reference sequence).

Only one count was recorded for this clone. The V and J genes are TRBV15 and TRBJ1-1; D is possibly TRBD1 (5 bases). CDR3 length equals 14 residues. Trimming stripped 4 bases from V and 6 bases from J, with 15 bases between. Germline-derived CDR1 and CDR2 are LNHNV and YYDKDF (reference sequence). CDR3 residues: CATSILAGGAEAFF. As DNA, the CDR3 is TGTGCCACCAGCATCTTAGCTGGGGGGGCTGAAGCTTTCTTT.

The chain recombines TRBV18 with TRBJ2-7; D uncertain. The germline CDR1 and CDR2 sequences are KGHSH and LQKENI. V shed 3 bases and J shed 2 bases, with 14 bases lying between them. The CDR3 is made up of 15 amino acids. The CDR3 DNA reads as TGTGCCAGCTCACCCGTAGTGTCTCCCCCCTACGAGCAGTACTTC. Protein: CASSPVVSPPYEQYF.

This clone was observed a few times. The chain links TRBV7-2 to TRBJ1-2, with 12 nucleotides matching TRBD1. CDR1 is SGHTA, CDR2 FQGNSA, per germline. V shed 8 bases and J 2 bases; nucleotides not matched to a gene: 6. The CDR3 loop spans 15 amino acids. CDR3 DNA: TGTGCCAGCCTACGGGACAGGGGGCAGAACTATGGCTACACCTTC. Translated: CASLRDRGQNYGYTF.

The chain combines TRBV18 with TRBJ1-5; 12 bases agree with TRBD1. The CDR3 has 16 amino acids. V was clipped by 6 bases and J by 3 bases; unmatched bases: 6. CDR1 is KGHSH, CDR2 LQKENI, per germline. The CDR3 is CASSGQGAGINQPQHF. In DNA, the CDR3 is TGTGCCAGCTCGGGACAGGGGGCCGGAATCAATCAGCCCCAGCATTTT.

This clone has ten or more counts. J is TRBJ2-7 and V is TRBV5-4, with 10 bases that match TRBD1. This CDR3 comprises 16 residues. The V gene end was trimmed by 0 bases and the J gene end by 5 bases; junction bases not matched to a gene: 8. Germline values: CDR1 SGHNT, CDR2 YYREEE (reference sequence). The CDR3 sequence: CASSLAAGDRGHEQYF. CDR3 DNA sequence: TGTGCCAGCAGCTTGGCCGCAGGGGACAGGGGCCACGAGCAGTACTTC.

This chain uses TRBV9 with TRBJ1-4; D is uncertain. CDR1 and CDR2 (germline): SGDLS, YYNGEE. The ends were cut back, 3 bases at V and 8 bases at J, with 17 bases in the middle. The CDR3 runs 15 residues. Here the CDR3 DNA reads TGTGCCAGCAGCGGACCGACCAGTGGAGGGGAAAAACTGTTTTTT. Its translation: CASSGPTSGGEKLFF.

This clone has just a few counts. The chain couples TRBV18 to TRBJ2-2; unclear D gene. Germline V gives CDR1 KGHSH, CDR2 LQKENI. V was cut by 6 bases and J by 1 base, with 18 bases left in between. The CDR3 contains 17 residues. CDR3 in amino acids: CASSRRSQAGNTGELFF. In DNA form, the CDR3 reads TGTGCCAGCTCCCGCAGGTCCCAGGCTGGGAACACCGGGGAGCTGTTTTTT.

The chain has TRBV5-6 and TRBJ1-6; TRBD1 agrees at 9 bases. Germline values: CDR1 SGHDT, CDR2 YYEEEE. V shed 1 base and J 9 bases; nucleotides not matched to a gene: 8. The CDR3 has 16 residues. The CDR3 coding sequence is TGTGCCAGCAGCTTGCCGGGCGTGACAGGGGGTTCACCCCTCCACTTT. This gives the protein CASSLPGVTGGSPLHF.

The CDR3, as DNA: TGTGCCATCAGCGGACAGGGAGGAGATCAGCCCCAGCATTTT. It yields the protein CAISGQGGDQPQHF. V is TRBV10-3 and J is TRBJ1-5; 8 bases fit TRBD1. The CDR3 totals 14 residues. V trimming: 6 bases; J trimming: 5 bases; junction bases outside the gene matches: 6. Germline loops: CDR1 ENHRY, CDR2 SYGVKD.

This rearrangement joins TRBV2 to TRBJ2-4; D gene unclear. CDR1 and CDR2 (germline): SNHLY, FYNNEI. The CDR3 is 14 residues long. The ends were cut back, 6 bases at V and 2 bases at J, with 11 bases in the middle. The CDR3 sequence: CASRAAETKNIQYF. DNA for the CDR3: TGTGCCAGCAGGGCCGCGGAGACCAAAAACATTCAGTACTTC.

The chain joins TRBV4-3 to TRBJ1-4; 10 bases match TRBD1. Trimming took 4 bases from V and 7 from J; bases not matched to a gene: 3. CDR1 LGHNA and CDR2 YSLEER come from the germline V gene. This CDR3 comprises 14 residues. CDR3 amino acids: CASSRQGAGEKLFF. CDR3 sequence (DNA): TGCGCCAGCAGCCGACAGGGGGCTGGTGAAAAACTGTTTTTT.

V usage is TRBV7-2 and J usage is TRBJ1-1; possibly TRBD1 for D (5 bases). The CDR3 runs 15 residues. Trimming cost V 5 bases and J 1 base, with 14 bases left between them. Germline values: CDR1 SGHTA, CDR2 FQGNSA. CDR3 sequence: CASSQHGGKNTEAFF. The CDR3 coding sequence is TGTGCCAGCAGCCAACACGGGGGGAAGAACACTGAAGCTTTCTTT.

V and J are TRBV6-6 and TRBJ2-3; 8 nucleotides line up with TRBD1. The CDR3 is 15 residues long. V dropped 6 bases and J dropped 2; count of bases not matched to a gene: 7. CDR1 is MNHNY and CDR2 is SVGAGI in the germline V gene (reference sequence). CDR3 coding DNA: TGTGCCAGCAGCTCCGGACAGGGAAACACAGATACGCAGTATTTT. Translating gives CASSSGQGNTDTQYF.

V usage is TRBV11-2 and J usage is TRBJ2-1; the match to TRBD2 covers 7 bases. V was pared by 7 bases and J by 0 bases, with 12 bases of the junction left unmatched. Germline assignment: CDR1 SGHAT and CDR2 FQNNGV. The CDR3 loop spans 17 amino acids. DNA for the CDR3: TGTGCCAGCACCCTAAGAGACGGGAGGCGCTCCTACAATGAGCAGTTCTTC. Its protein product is CASTLRDGRRSYNEQFF.

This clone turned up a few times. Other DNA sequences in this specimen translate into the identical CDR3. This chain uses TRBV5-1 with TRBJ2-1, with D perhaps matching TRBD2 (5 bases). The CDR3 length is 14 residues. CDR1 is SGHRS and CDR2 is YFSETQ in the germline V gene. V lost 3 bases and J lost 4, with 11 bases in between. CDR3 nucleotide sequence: TGCGCCAGCAGCTCCGCGGGTGGTTACAATGAGCAGTTCTTC. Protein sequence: CASSSAGGYNEQFF.

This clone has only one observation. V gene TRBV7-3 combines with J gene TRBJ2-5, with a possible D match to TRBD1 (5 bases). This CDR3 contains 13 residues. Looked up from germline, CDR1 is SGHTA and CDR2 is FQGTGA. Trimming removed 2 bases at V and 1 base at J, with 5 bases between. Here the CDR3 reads CASSLQGQETQYF. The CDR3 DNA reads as TGTGCCAGCAGCTTACAGGGCCAAGAGACCCAGTACTTC.

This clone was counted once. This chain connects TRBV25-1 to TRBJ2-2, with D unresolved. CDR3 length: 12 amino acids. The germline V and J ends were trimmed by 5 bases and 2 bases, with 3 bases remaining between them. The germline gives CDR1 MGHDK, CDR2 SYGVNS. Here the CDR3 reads CASSLNTGELFF. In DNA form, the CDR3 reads TGTGCCAGCAGTCTAAACACCGGGGAGCTGTTTTTT.

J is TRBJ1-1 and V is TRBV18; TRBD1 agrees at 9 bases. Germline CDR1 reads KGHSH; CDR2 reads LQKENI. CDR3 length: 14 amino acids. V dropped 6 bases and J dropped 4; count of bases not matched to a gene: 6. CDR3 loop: CASSLQGAGTEAFF. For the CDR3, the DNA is TGTGCCAGCTCTTTACAGGGGGCGGGCACTGAAGCTTTCTTT.

This chain's CDR3 is CASSSPAGGSYNEQFF. In DNA, the CDR3 is TGTGCCAGCAGCTCCCCAGCCGGGGGCTCCTACAATGAGCAGTTCTTC. The rearrangement links TRBV7-6 to TRBJ2-1; maybe TRBD2 (6 bases). V lost 4 bases, J lost 0 bases, and 13 bases lay in between. Looked up from germline, CDR1 is SGHVS and CDR2 is FNYEAQ. CDR3 size: 16 residues.

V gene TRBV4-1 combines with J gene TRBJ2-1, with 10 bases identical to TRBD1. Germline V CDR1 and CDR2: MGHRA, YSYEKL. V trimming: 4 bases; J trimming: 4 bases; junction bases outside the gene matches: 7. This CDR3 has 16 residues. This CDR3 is CASSPGQGPTYNEQFF. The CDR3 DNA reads TGCGCCAGCAGCCCGGGACAGGGGCCAACGTACAATGAGCAGTTCTTC.

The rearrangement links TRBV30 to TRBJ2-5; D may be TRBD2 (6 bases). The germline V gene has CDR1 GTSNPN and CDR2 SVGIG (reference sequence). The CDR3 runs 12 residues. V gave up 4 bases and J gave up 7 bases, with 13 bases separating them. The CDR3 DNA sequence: TGTGCCTGGAAGGACTATTCACGGACCCAGTACTTC. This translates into CAWKDYSRTQYF.

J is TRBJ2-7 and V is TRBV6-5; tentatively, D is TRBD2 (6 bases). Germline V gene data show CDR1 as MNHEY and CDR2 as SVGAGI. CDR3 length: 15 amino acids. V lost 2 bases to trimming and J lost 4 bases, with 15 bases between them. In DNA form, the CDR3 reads TGTGCCAGCAGTTACCAGAGAGCGGGTGAATACGAGCAGTACTTC. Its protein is CASSYQRAGEYEQYF.

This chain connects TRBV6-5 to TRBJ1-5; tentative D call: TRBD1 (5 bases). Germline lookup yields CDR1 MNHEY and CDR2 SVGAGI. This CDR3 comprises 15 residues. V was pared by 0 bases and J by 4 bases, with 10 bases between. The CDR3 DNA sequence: TGTGCCAGCAGTTACTCGGGGCAGATTAATCAGCCCCAGCATTTT. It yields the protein CASSYSGQINQPQHF.

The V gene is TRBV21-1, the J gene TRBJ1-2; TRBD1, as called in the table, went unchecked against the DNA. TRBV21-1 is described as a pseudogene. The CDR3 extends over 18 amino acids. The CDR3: CASRPVRSRSGGFYGYTF. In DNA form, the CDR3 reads TGTGCCAGCAGGCCCGTAAGATCTCGGTCAGGGGGCTTCTATGGCTACACCTTC.